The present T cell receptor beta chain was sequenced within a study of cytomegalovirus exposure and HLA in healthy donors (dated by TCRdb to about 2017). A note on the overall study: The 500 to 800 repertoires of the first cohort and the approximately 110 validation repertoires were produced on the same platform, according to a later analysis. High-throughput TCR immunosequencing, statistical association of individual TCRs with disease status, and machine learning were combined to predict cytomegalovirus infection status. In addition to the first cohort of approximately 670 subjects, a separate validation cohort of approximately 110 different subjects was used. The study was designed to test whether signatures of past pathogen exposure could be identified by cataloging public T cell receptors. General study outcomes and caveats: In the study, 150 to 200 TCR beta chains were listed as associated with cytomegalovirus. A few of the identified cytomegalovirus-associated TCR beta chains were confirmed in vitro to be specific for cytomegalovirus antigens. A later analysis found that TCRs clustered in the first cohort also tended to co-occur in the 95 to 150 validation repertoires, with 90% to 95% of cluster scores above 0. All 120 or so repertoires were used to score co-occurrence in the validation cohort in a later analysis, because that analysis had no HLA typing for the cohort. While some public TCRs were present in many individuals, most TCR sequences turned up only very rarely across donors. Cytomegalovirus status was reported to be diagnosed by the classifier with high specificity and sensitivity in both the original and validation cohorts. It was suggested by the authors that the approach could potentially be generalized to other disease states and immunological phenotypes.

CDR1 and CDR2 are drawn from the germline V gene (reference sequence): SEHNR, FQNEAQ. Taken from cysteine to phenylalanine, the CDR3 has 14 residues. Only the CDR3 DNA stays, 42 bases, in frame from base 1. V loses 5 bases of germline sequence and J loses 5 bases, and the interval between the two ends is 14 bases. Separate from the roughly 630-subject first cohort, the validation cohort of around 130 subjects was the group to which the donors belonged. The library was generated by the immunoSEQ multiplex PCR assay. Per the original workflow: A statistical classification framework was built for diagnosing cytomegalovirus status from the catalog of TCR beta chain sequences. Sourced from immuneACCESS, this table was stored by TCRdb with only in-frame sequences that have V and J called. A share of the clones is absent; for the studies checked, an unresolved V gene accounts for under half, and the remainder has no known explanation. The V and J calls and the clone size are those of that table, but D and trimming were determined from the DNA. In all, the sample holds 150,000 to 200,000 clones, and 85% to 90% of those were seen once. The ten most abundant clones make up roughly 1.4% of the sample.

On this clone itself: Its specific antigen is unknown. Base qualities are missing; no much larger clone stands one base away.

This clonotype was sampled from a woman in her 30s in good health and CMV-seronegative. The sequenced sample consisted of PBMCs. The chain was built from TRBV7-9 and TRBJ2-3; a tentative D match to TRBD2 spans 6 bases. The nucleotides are TGTGCCAGCAGCCTCGAGCGGGCAGAAGATACGCAGTATTTT. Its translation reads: CASSLERAEDTQYF.